At least ten counts were recorded for the clone carrying this T cell receptor (beta chain). Its antigen is undetermined. This sample was taken from a study of T cell clonality in common variable immunodeficiency. Study-level points and caveats: Compared with healthy controls, CVID subjects showed increased TCRbeta clonality, mostly in about a third. Reportedly, TCR beta sequences from common variable immunodeficiency showed fewer deletions and N-nucleotide insertions.

Profiling relied on immunoSEQ multiplex PCR, and the TCRdb table lists in-frame clones only, not all of them. This sample includes tens of thousands of clones with no singletons; its ten biggest clones take up about 1.9%. Sample: peripheral blood mononuclear cells. This TCR derives from a person aged 18 to 70 in good health.

CDR3 DNA (partial): TGCGCCAGCAGCGGCGCGGACAGGGAAGAGACC. Amino acids: CASSGADREET. The CDR3 as a whole reads CASSGADREETQYF. The chain links TRBV5-1 to TRBJ2-5; TRBD1 matches 8 bases. The read comes to an end 3 residues before the CDR3 does, leaving the germline J gene to fill in the end. There are 14 residues in the CDR3. Germline loops: CDR1 SGHRS, CDR2 YFSETQ. V lost 4 bases and J lost 3; bases outside the gene matches: 5. Full variable domain (remainder filled in from reference TRBV5-1 and TRBJ2-5): KAGVTQTPRYLIKTRGQQVTLSCSPISGHRSVSWYQQTPGQGLQFLFEYFSETQRNKGNFPGRFSGRQFSNSRSEMNVSTLELGDSALYLCASSGADREETQYFGPGTRLLVL.